Listed below are T cell receptor beta chains from one sample, sequenced in a study of shared clonotypes between healthy human individuals. Here immunoSEQ multiplex PCR was the method, and the copy in TCRdb shows in-frame clones only, minus some. The sample lists 850,000 to 1,200,000 clones, approximately 70% occurring once. Sequenced material: memory CD4+ T cells sorted from blood. These receptor sequences come from a man aged 18 to 30 in good health. Both conserved end residues are part of each CDR3. The D gene is left open where the match is weak. A row's size may be missing; if present it is once, few, many or a size class.

clone_size j_call d_call v_call cdr3_nt cdr3_aa
- TRBJ1-1 - TRBV18 TGTGCCAGCTCACCACCGATAGGTGGAATAGGCACTGAAGCTTTCTTT CASSPPIGGIGTEAFF
once TRBJ2-3 TRBD1 TRBV5-1 TGCGCCAGCAGCCTGACAGGGGCAGATACGCAGTATTTT CASSLTGADTQYF
- TRBJ1-6 - TRBV19 TGTGCCAGTAGTATAGATAACGGGATCGGAAATTCACCCCTCCACTTT CASSIDNGIGNSPLHF
- TRBJ1-5 - TRBV2 TGTGCCAGCCGGGGGGGGTCCCAGCCCCAGCATTTT CASRGGSQPQHF
- TRBJ1-5 - TRBV2 TGTGCCAGCCATTTCGGGGACAATCAGCCCCAGCATTTT CASHFGDNQPQHF
- TRBJ1-2 - TRBV6-1 TGTGCCAGCAGTCCTCGAGGAGGGTTCTATGGCTACACCTTC CASSPRGGFYGYTF
few TRBJ2-7 TRBD1 TRBV6-1 TGTGCCAGTAAGCCGGGACAGCACACCTACGAGCAGTACTTC CASKPGQHTYEQYF
- TRBJ1-3 - TRBV5-3 TGTGCCAGAAGCTTGGTTGCCGAGTCCTCTGGAAACACCATATATTTT CARSLVAESSGNTIYF
- TRBJ2-5 - TRBV19 TGTGCCAGTAGTGAGGGGGAGACCCAGTACTTC CASSEGETQYF
- TRBJ1-1 - TRBV18 TGTGCCAGCTCACCCCTCGGGGCAGGGAACACTGAAGCTTTCTTT CASSPLGAGNTEAFF
once TRBJ1-5 - TRBV28 TGTGCCAGCAGTTTATATGGAGTGGATCAGCCCCAGCATTTT CASSLYGVDQPQHF
- TRBJ2-1 - TRBV9 TGTGCCAGCAGCGTAGGGACCCGACGAGAGAATGAGCAGTTCTTC CASSVGTRRENEQFF
- TRBJ1-4 - TRBV5-4 TGTGCCAGCAGCTTGGATTCAACTAATGAAAAACTGTTTTTT CASSLDSTNEKLFF
- TRBJ2-1 TRBD2 TRBV19 TGTGCCAGTAGTATAGGGACTAGCATATATGAGCAGTTCTTC CASSIGTSIYEQFF
few TRBJ1-1 - TRBV19 TGTGCCAGTAGTGCCGACTTGAACACTGAAGCTTTCTTT CASSADLNTEAFF
- TRBJ2-3 - TRBV30 TGTGCCTGGAGGGGGGGTTACCGCACAGATACGCAGTATTTT CAWRGGYRTDTQYF
few TRBJ1-1 - TRBV15 TGTGCCACCAGCAGAGATGGAGATAAAGAAGCTTTCTTT CATSRDGDKEAFF
once TRBJ2-3 - TRBV2 TGTGCCAGCAGCGTGGGTTCAGGGGCGAGGACAGATACGCAGTATTTT CASSVGSGARTDTQYF
- TRBJ1-6 TRBD1 TRBV2 TGTGCCAGCAACAGACAGGGGGCCAATTCACCCCTCCACTTT CASNRQGANSPLHF
- TRBJ2-5 TRBD2 TRBV6-1 TGTGCCAGCAGTGCTCGTTGGACTAGCGGGGGGACTCGTCTAGAGACCCAGTACTTC CASSARWTSGGTRLETQYF
- TRBJ2-7 - TRBV7-6 TGTGCCAGCAGCTTAGAGGGGGGGGTTTTGATGTACGAGCAGTACTTC CASSLEGGVLMYEQYF
- TRBJ1-5 - TRBV28 TGTGCCAGCAGTCAAGGGGTAGGGCAGCCCCAGCATTTT CASSQGVGQPQHF
- TRBJ1-6 - TRBV7-9 TGTGCCAGCAGCTTAGTACACGTTAATTCACCCCTCCACTTT CASSLVHVNSPLHF
- TRBJ2-1 - TRBV19 TGTGCCAGTAGTGGGGCGGCGCGGGATGAGCAGTTCTTC CASSGAARDEQFF
many TRBJ2-7 - TRBV19 TGTGCCAGTAGTCCGGCGGGAAGAAAGCAGTACTTC CASSPAGRKQYF
- TRBJ2-2 TRBD1 TRBV2 TGTGCCAGCAGGAGGGGGCGCACAGTCGGGGAGCTGTTTTTT CASRRGRTVGELFF
- TRBJ2-3 TRBD2 TRBV5-1 TGCGCCAGCAGCGTAGAGGGAGGGACCCCAGATACGCAGTATTTT CASSVEGGTPDTQYF
- TRBJ1-4 - TRBV30 TGTGCCTGGAGTCTCTCTCGTGGTACAGACCCTCGTTGG CAWSLSRGTDPRW
- TRBJ2-5 TRBD2 TRBV27 TGTGCCAGCAGTTCGACTAGCGGGCAAGAGACCCAGTACTTC CASSSTSGQETQYF
- TRBJ2-3 - TRBV5-1 TGCGCCAGCAGCTTGGATGGGACTGGTACAGATACGCAGTATTTT CASSLDGTGTDTQYF
- TRBJ2-2 TRBD1 TRBV27 TGTGCCAGCAGTCCAAAACTTCAACTCCGGGACAGACTCACCGGGGAGCTGTTTTTT CASSPKLQLRDRLTGELFF
many TRBJ2-7 TRBD1 TRBV10-3 TGTGCCACCGGGGCGGGGACAGGGCCCTACGAGCAGTACTTC CATGAGTGPYEQYF
- TRBJ2-7 - TRBV11-2 TGTGCCAGCAGCCTCTGGCAGGGAACCTACGAGCAGTACTTC CASSLWQGTYEQYF
many TRBJ2-3 - TRBV11-2 TGTGCCAGCAGCGCGCGGGACTGGACAGTCAGCACAGATACGCAGTATTTT CASSARDWTVSTDTQYF
- TRBJ2-3 - TRBV5-4 TGTGCCACCAGGCGCGGGGGCACAGATACGCAGTATTTT CATRRGGTDTQYF
- TRBJ2-7 - TRBV6-4 TGTGCCAGCAGTGACAGGCAGCTCGACCCGGGATACGAGCAGTACTTC CASSDRQLDPGYEQYF
- TRBJ1-4 TRBD1 TRBV5-4 TGTGCCAGCAGTAGGGACAGGGCGGAAGAAAAACTGTTTTTT CASSRDRAEEKLFF